The clone carrying this T cell receptor beta chain was found a few times. TCRdb analysed the RT-PCR reads with MiXCR anew, one entry per CDR3 protein. The sample contains about 170,000 distinct CDR3 sequences, less than 15% of which appear only once. This CDR3 spans 15 amino acids. The V end lost 5 bases, the J end lost 2 bases, and 16 bases lay between the germline ends. CDR1 and CDR2 (germline): SSHAT, FNYEAQ (reference sequence). These data belong to a study of response to subunit inactivated influenza vaccine. These data were likewise used in another study, on T cells expressing NK-cell markers. As reported in that work: 5'RACE template switching with UMIs generated TCR beta cDNA. Within several experiments, an anti-gamma-delta TCR antibody kept the sorting limited to alpha-beta TCR T cells.

This clonotype was obtained from a man aged 45-65 years who received an inactivated influenza vaccine. The sample was CD8+ T cells sorted from PBMCs, taken roughly 12 days after vaccination. The rearrangement links TRBV7-7 to TRBJ2-7; D not resolved. The CDR3 DNA is TGTGCCAGCAGCCCAGTCATCGGGCCAACCTACGAGCAGTACTTC. Protein sequence: CASSPVIGPTYEQYF. Full variable domain (remainder filled in from reference TRBV7-7 and TRBJ2-7): GAGVSQSPRYKVTKRGQDVTLRCDPISSHATLYWYQQALGQGPEFLTYFNYEAQPDKSGLPSDRFSAERPEGSISTLTIQRTEQRDSAMYRCASSPVIGPTYEQYFGPGTRLTVT.